This T cell receptor (beta chain) was sequenced for a study of cytomegalovirus exposure and HLA in healthy donors. The study, taken as a whole, reports: Most TCR sequences proved rare, with some public TCRs found in many donors. Trimming of TCR beta V- and J-genes showed a link, identified in a later analysis, to a missense DCLRE1C variant.

On this clone itself: Antigen: not known.

The germline V gene has CDR1 LGHNT and CDR2 FRNRAP. The ends lost 4 bases at V and 2 bases at J; junction bases unmatched: 11. This CDR3 is built from 16 residues. Primers: 60 Vbeta forward and 13 Jbeta reverse. Assay used: immunoSEQ multiplex PCR; TCRdb lists only in-frame clones, some missing. The data contain 170,000 or so clones, about 77% of them seen just once; the ten biggest clones take up under 2.5%. The origin of this receptor is a man aged 60 to 69 in good health and CMV-seronegative. V usage is TRBV12-5 and J usage is TRBJ2-7, with 7 nucleotides matching TRBD1. The sample taken for sequencing was PBMCs. DNA of the CDR3: TGTGCTAGTGGTTCGCCCCGGGACAGTGGTACCTACGAGCAGTACTTC. Its translation: CASGSPRDSGTYEQYF.